The next 24 T cell receptor beta chains were all read from a single sample in a study of regulatory T cells in long-lasting Graves disease (dated by TCRdb to the early 2020s). The time point label of this sample denotes: persistent/refractory GD, antithyroid drugs over 5 years with positive TRAb. For both TCR sequencing and RNA sequencing, RNA was extracted from PBMCs using TRIzol. Library preparation was by multiplex PCR. Sequencing was carried out with an Illumina HiSeq 4000. CDR3 regions were amplified by Arm-PCR with iRepertoire HTBI primers to construct TCR beta libraries. TCRdb itself trimmed the public reads at Q25 with fastp, ran MiXCR and retained productive beta chains. For every CDR3 protein sequence, its rows merge into one entry that carries the most common genes and DNA. The sample records 500,000 to 800,000 distinct CDR3 sequences, 30% of which are singletons. 42% of the sample belongs to the ten largest clones.

Specimen: peripheral blood mononuclear cells (PBMCs), collected when the disease was refractory, from a patient treated with antithyroid drugs. The receptor source for this set is a female donor with Graves disease.

This clonotype was seen more than once but under ten times. The V call is TRBV20-1, the J call TRBJ1-1; D is possibly TRBD1 (5 bases). CDR1 DFQATT and CDR2 SNEGSKA come from the germline V gene (reference sequence). CDR3 length: 11 residues. Between the trimmed V and J ends, which lost 3 bases and 7 bases, there was a span of 9 bases. The CDR3 DNA sequence: TGCAGTGCTAGTGGGGGAATTGAAGCTTTCTTT. Amino acid sequence: CSASGGIEAFF.

This clonotype was counted at least ten times. The rearrangement uses TRBV6-1 and TRBJ1-6; TRBD1 agrees at 7 bases. Trimming cost V 7 bases and J 8 bases; bases outside gene matches: 5. Germline-derived CDR1 and CDR2 are MNHNS and SASEGT. This CDR3 is built from 13 residues. CDR3 amino acids: CASTRDRDSPLHF. DNA of the CDR3: TGTGCCAGCACCCGGGACAGAGATTCACCCCTCCACTTT.

The chain links TRBV7-3 to TRBJ2-7; TRBD2 might be the D (5 bases). The CDR3 is made up of 14 amino acids. The V gene's germline CDR1 is SGHTA and CDR2 FQGTGA. Trimming left V 2 bases short and J 4 bases short, with 12 bases between. The CDR3 here is CASSLRRAGYEQYF. CDR3 in DNA: TGTGCCAGCAGCTTACGGCGGGCCGGGTACGAGCAGTACTTC.

Comment on this clonotype: Mismatch with germline at one junction end may stem from a read error. The chain links TRBV10-2 to TRBJ1-1, with 8 bases that match TRBD1. Germline V gene sequence: CDR1 WSHSY, CDR2 SAAADI. The length of the CDR3 is 16 residues. The CDR3: CASSAEDREENTEAFF. CDR3 nucleotide sequence: TGCGCCAGCAGTGCCGAGGACAGGGAAGAAAACACCGAAGCTTTCTTT.

This sequence joins TRBV9 and TRBJ1-6, with D possibly matching TRBD1 (6 bases). CDR3 length equals 13 residues. Trimming removed 4 bases from V and 10 bases from J, with 12 bases in between. Per germline, CDR1 SGDLS and CDR2 YYNGEE. The CDR3 loop reads CASSPGDLSPLHF. CDR3 DNA: TGTGCCAGCAGCCCAGGGGACCTCTCACCCCTCCACTTT.

This clonotype was counted only a few times. J is TRBJ2-7 and V is TRBV5-4; D possibly corresponds to TRBD2 (6 bases). CDR1 is SGHNT, CDR2 YYREEE, per germline (reference sequence). The CDR3 loop spans 13 amino acids. The V gene lost 2 bases and the J gene lost 5 bases, with 11 bases spanning the gap. Written as DNA, the CDR3 is TGTGCCAGCAGCTTTGGGGGGTCCGACGAGCAGTACTTC. This codes for CASSFGGSDEQYF.

This rearrangement joins TRBV7-9 to TRBJ1-5, with D perhaps matching TRBD1 (5 bases). The CDR3 is 15 residues long. Per the germline V gene, CDR1 is SEHNR and CDR2 is FQNEAQ (reference sequence). V lost 5 bases, J lost 3 bases, and 14 bases lay in between. CDR3 bases: TGTGCCAGCAGCCCCGGAGGGGTGTACAATCAGCCCCAGCATTTT. Encoded protein: CASSPGGVYNQPQHF.

This clonotype was observed at least ten times. The chain recombines TRBV30 with TRBJ2-5; 12 bases agree with TRBD2. Germline lookup yields CDR1 GTSNPN and CDR2 SVGIG (reference sequence). CDR3 size: 14 residues. Trimming took 0 bases from V and 4 from J; bases not matched to a gene: 0. CDR3 region: CAWSVLAGGETQYF. The CDR3 DNA is TGTGCCTGGAGTGTACTAGCGGGAGGAGAGACCCAGTACTTC.

Many counts were recorded for this clonotype. V usage is TRBV2 and J usage is TRBJ2-4; D tentatively fits TRBD1 or TRBD2 (6 bases each). The germline gives CDR1 SNHLY, CDR2 FYNNEI. V was pared by 6 bases and J by 0 bases, with 15 bases between. This CDR3 region has 16 residues. The CDR3: CASSPGAGRAKNIQYF. CDR3 nucleotide sequence: TGTGCCAGCAGCCCGGGGGCAGGGCGAGCCAAAAACATTCAGTACTTC.

The V and J genes are TRBV20-1 and TRBJ2-4; 8 bases match TRBD1. V dropped 0 bases and J dropped 7; count of bases not matched to a gene: 14. Germline V gene data show CDR1 as DFQATT and CDR2 as SNEGSKA (reference sequence). This CDR3 has 17 amino acids. CDR3 DNA sequence: TGCAGTGCTAGAGACCCGTACCAACAGGGGGAAGAGAACATTCAGTACTTC. It is translated as CSARDPYQQGEENIQYF.

This clonotype was observed a few times. The V gene is TRBV20-1, the J gene TRBJ1-1, with a tentative D call TRBD1 (6 bases). CDR3 length: 18 amino acids. Trimming stripped 4 bases from V and 4 bases from J, with 28 bases between. In germline, CDR1 is DFQATT, CDR2 SNEGSKA (reference sequence). CDR3: CSANIKQGRRSVGTEAFF. In nucleotides, the CDR3 is TGCAGTGCTAATATAAAACAGGGACGGAGGTCGGTGGGCACTGAAGCTTTCTTT.

The CDR3 sequence is CASSRLAQFFTGELFF. CDR3 DNA: TGTGCCAGCAGTCGACTAGCGCAATTTTTCACCGGGGAGCTGTTTTTT. The rearrangement uses TRBV28 and TRBJ2-2; 8 bases agree with TRBD2. CDR3 length: 16 amino acids. CDR1 and CDR2 from the germline V gene are MDHEN and SYDVKM. Trimming cost V 5 bases and J 4 bases; bases outside gene matches: 9.

This clonotype turned up a few times. The CDR3 nucleotides are TGTGCCAGCAGCCGGACAGGGGGCCGGAAGGACTATGGCTACACCTTC. Translating gives CASSRTGGRKDYGYTF. J is TRBJ1-2 and V is TRBV9, with TRBD1 matching 11 bases. Germline CDR1 is SGDLS and CDR2 is YYNGEE. Germline trimming cut 4 bases from V and 3 bases from J; bases unmatched to any gene: 8. The CDR3 has 16 amino acids.

This clonotype occurred a few times. The chain recombines TRBV6-2 or TRBV6-3 with TRBJ1-5; 11 nucleotides line up with TRBD1. Germline V gene sequence: CDR1 MNHEY, CDR2 SVGEGT. The ends lost 4 bases at V and 1 base at J; junction bases unmatched: 6. CDR3 length: 17 amino acids. CDR3 nucleotide sequence: TGTGCCAGCAGTTGGACAGGGGGCCAAAGGAGCAATCAGCCCCAGCATTTT. This codes for CASSWTGGQRSNQPQHF.

This clonotype was counted a few times. This chain joins TRBV28 and TRBJ2-7, with D tentatively TRBD1 (6 bases). Germline lookup yields CDR1 MDHEN and CDR2 SYDVKM. The V gene lost 1 base and the J gene lost 0 bases, with 19 bases spanning the gap. The CDR3 spans 18 residues. The CDR3, as DNA: TGTGCCAGCAGTTTATTCTCAACAGGGAAGGGGTGCTCCTACGAGCAGTACTTC. Translated: CASSLFSTGKGCSYEQYF.

The chain is built from TRBV19 and TRBJ1-5, with D uncertain. Germline V gene data show CDR1 as LNHDA and CDR2 as SQIVND (reference sequence). V lost 10 bases and J lost 5, with 18 bases in between. The CDR3 is made up of 14 amino acids. The CDR3 region has the DNA TGTGCCACTAAACCAGGAATTCGGTATCAGCCCCAGCATTTT. Its translation is CATKPGIRYQPQHF.

CDR3 residues: CADRSHMNTEAFF. CDR3 bases: TGTGCGGACAGGTCTCATATGAACACTGAAGCTTTCTTT. This chain joins TRBV24-1 and TRBJ1-1; 7 bases line up with TRBD1. This CDR3 is 13 amino acids long. The germline gives CDR1 KGHDR, CDR2 SFDVKD.

This rearrangement joins TRBV2 to TRBJ1-6; 8 bases align to TRBD1. The CDR3 is made up of 14 amino acids. Germline V gene data show CDR1 as SNHLY and CDR2 as FYNNEI. V gave up 6 bases and J gave up 10 bases; unmatched junction bases: 8. The CDR3: CASSSDRGKSPLHF. The CDR3 DNA sequence: TGTGCCAGCAGCTCAGACAGGGGCAAGTCACCCCTCCACTTT.

The rearrangement joins TRBV12-3 or TRBV12-4 to TRBJ1-2; D is unresolved. The V end was cut by 6 bases, the J end by 6 bases, with 11 bases between. The CDR3 is made up of 12 amino acids. Here the CDR3 DNA reads TGTGCCAGCAGCCCCCAGGTCCATGGCTACACCTTC. Protein product: CASSPQVHGYTF.

The CDR3 sequence is CASSLRGALGYTF. The CDR3 DNA reads TGTGCCAGCAGCCTACGTGGGGCTCTCGGCTACACCTTC. The rearrangement links TRBV13 to TRBJ1-2; a possible D gene is TRBD1 (5 bases). The CDR3 has 13 amino acids. Germline CDR1 PRHDT, CDR2 FYEKMQ (reference sequence). Trimming removed 5 bases from V and 8 bases from J, with 15 bases in between. Full variable domain (missing parts from reference TRBV13 and TRBJ1-2): AAGVIQSPRHLIKEKRETATLKCYPIPRHDTVYWYQQGPGQDPQFLISFYEKMQSDKGSIPDRFSAQQFSDYHSELNMSSLELGDSALYFCASSLRGALGYTFGSGTRLTVV.

This clonotype has more than one count but fewer than ten. V gene TRBV19 combines with J gene TRBJ2-7; TRBD2 agrees at 10 bases. CDR1 LNHDA and CDR2 SQIVND come from the germline V gene (reference sequence). V shed 6 bases and J 1 base; nucleotides not matched to a gene: 12. The CDR3 totals 17 residues. Here the CDR3 reads CASSDRPGLARSYEQYF. The CDR3 coding sequence is TGTGCCAGTAGCGACAGGCCGGGACTAGCGCGTTCCTACGAGCAGTACTTC. Together with reference TRBV19 and TRBJ2-7, the CDR3 gives the full variable domain: DGGITQSPKYLFRKEGQNVTLSCEQNLNHDAMYWYRQDPGQGLRLIYYSQIVNDFQKGDIAEGYSVSREKKESFPLTVTSAQKNPTAFYLCASSDRPGLARSYEQYFGPGTRLTVT.

This clonotype came up many times. V and J are TRBV6-1 and TRBJ1-2; 7 bases line up with TRBD1. Germline V CDR1 and CDR2: MNHNS, SASEGT. The V segment lost 10 bases and the J segment 4 bases; nucleotides outside the gene matches: 15. The CDR3 has 15 amino acids. The CDR3 sequence: CATQSRQGIFYGYTF. CDR3 nucleotides: TGTGCCACCCAAAGTAGACAGGGAATATTCTATGGCTACACCTTC.

The sample holds a few counts of this clonotype. The rearrangement links TRBV19 to TRBJ1-5, with D possibly TRBD1 on 6 matching bases. This CDR3 is built from 16 residues. Germline V gene sequence: CDR1 LNHDA, CDR2 SQIVND (reference sequence). The ends were cut back, 4 bases at V and 3 bases at J, with 16 bases in the middle. CDR3 coding DNA: TGTGCCAGTAGTACAACTCCGGACAGCTCCAATCAGCCCCAGCATTTT. This sequence encodes CASSTTPDSSNQPQHF.

This rearrangement joins TRBV29-1 to TRBJ2-5; D might be TRBD2 (6 bases). CDR3 size: 12 residues. Germline CDR1 SQVTM, CDR2 ANQGSEA. The CDR3 nucleotides are TGCGTCACACAGCGGGACCAAGAGACCCAGTACTTC. Protein sequence: CVTQRDQETQYF.